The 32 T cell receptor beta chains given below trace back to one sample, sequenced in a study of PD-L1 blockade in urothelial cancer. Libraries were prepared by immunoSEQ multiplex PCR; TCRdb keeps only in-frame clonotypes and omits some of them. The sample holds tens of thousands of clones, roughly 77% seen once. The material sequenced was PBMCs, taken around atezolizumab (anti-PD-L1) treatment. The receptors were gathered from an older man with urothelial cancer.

The CDR3 reads CASSGGGAKNIQYF. CDR3 nucleotides: TGTGCCAGCAGCGGGGGAGGGGCCAAAAACATTCAGTACTTC. The genes are TRBV7-2 and TRBJ2-4; 7 bases match TRBD2. The CDR3 loop spans 14 amino acids. With V trimmed by 5 bases and J by 1 base, 2 bases remained unmatched. The V gene's germline CDR1 is SGHTA and CDR2 FQGNSA.

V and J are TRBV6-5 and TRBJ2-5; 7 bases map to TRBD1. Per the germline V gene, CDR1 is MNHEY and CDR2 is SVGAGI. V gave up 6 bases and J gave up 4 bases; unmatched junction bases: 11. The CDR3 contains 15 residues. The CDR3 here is CASSETGVHGETQYF. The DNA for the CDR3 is TGTGCCAGCAGCGAAACAGGGGTCCACGGAGAGACCCAGTACTTC.

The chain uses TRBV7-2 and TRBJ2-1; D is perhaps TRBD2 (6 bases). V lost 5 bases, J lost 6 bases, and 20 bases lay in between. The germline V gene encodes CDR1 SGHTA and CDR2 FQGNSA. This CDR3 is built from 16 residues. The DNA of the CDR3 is TGTGCCAGCAGCGCCAGAACCGGGACTGGTCGCAATGAGCAGTTCTTC. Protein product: CASSARTGTGRNEQFF.

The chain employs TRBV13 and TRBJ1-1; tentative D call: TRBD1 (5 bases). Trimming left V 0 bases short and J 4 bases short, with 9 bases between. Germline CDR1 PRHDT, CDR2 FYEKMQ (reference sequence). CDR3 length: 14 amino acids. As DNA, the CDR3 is TGTGCCAGCAGCTTAGGGGCAGGGTTCACTGAAGCTTTCTTT. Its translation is CASSLGAGFTEAFF.

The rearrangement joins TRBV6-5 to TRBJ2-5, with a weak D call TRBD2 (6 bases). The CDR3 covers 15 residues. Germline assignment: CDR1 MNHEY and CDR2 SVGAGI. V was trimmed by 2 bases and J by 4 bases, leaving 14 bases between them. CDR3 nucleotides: TGTGCCAGCAGTTACGTATACGGGAGTGTAGAGACCCAGTACTTC. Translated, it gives CASSYVYGSVETQYF.

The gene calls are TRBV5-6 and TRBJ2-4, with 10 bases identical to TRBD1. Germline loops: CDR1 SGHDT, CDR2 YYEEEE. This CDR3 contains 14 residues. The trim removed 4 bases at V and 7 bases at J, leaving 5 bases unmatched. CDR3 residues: CASSPDRGRNIQYF. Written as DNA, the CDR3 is TGTGCCAGCAGCCCCGACAGGGGGCGGAACATTCAGTACTTC.

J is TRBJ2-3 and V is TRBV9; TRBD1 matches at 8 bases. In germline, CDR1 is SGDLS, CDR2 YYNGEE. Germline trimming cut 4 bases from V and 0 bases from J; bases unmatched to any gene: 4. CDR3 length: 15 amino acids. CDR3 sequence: CASSRQGISTDTQYF. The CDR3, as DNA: TGTGCCAGCAGCCGACAGGGGATAAGCACAGATACGCAGTATTTT.

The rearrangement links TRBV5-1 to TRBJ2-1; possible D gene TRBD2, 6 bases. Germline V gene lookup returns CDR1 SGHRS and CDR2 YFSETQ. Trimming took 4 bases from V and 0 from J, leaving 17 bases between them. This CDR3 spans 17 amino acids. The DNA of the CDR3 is TGCGCCAGCAGCCCTCGGGGGATAACTAGCTCCTACAATGAGCAGTTCTTC. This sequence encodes CASSPRGITSSYNEQFF.

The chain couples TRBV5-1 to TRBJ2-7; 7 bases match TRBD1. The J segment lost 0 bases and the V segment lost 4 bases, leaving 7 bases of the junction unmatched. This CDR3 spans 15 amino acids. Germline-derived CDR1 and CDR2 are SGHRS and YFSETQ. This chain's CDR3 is CASSDGTASSYEQYF. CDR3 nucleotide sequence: TGCGCCAGCAGCGACGGGACAGCTAGCTCCTACGAGCAGTACTTC.

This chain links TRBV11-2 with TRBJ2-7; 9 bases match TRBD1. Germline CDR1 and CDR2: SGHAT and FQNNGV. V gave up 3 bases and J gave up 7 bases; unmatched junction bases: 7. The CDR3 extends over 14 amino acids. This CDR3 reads CASSLGGTGSEQYF. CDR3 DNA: TGTGCCAGCAGCTTGGGGGGGACAGGGAGTGAGCAGTACTTC.

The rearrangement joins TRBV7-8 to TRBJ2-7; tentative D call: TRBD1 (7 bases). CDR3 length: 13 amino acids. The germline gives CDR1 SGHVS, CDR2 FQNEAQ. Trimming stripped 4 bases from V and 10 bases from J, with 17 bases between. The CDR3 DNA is TGTGCCAGCAGCTATATTGCAGGGGGAGGACAGTACTTC. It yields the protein CASSYIAGGGQYF.

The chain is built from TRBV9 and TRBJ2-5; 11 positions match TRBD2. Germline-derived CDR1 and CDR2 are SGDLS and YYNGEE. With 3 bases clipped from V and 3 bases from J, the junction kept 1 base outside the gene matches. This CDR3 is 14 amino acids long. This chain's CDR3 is CASSGGLAEETQYF. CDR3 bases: TGTGCCAGCAGCGGGGGACTAGCGGAAGAGACCCAGTACTTC.

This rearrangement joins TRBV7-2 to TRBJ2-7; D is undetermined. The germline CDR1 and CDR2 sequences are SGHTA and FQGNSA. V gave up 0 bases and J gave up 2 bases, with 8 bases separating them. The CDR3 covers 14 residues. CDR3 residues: CASSLAGGTYEQYF. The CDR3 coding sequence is TGTGCCAGCAGCTTAGCCGGCGGAACCTACGAGCAGTACTTC. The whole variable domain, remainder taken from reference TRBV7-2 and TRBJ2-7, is GAGVSQSPSNKVTEKGKDVELRCDPISGHTALYWYRQSLGQGLEFLIYFQGNSAPDKSGLPSDRFSAERTGGSVSTLTIQRTQQEDSAVYLCASSLAGGTYEQYFGPGTRLTVT.

DNA for the CDR3: TGTGCCAGCAGCCCTCGCAGGACAGGGGAGACCCAGTACTTC. Its protein product is CASSPRRTGETQYF. The chain joins TRBV7-2 to TRBJ2-5, with TRBD1 identical over 8 bases. Germline CDR1 and CDR2: SGHTA and FQGNSA. CDR3 length: 14 amino acids. V lost 5 bases to trimming and J lost 5 bases; unmatched junction nucleotides: 7.

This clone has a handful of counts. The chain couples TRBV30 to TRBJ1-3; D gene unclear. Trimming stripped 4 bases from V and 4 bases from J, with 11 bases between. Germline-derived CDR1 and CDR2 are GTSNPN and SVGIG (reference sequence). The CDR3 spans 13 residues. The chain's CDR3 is CAWTGDLGNTIYF. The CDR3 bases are TGTGCCTGGACCGGTGATCTCGGAAACACCATATATTTT.

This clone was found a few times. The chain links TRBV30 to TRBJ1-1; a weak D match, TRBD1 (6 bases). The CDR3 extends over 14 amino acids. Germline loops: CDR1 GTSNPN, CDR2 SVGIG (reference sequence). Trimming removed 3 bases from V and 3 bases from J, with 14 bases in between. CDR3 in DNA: TGTGCCTGGAGGCGGGAGACAGGAGACACTGAAGCTTTCTTT. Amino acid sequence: CAWRRETGDTEAFF.

The CDR3: CASSHSGTGSYEQYF. CDR3 DNA: TGTGCCAGCAGCCATTCCGGGACAGGGTCCTACGAGCAGTACTTC. The chain is built from TRBV5-4 and TRBJ2-7; 9 bases are a match to TRBD1. CDR1 and CDR2 (germline): SGHNT, YYREEE (reference sequence). V lost 4 bases, J lost 1 base, and 6 bases stayed unmatched. The CDR3 covers 15 residues. Based on the CDR3 plus reference TRBV5-4 and TRBJ2-7, the full variable domain is ETGVTQSPTHLIKTRGQQVTLRCSSQSGHNTVSWYQQALGQGPQFIFQYYREEENGRGNFPPRFSGLQFPNYSSELNVNALELDDSALYLCASSHSGTGSYEQYFGPGTRLTVT.

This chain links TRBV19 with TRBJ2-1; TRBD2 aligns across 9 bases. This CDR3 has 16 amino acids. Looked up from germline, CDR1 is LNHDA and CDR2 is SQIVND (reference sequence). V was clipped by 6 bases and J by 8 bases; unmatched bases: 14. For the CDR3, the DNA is TGTGCCAGTAGCTCCCCCGTAATAGCGGGAGAGGATGAGCAGTTCTTC. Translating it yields CASSSPVIAGEDEQFF.

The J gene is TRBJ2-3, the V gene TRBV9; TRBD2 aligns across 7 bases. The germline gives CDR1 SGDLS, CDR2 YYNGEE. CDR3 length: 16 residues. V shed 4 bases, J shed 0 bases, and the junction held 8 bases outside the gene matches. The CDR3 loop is CASSPYSGGSTDTQYF. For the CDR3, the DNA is TGTGCCAGCAGCCCATATTCGGGAGGAAGCACAGATACGCAGTATTTT.

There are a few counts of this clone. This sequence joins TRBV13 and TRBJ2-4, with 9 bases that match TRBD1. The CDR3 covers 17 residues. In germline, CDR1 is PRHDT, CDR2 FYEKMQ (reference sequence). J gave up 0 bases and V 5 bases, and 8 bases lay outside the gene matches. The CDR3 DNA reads TGTGCCAGCAGCCAAAACAGGGGGCTCGGAGCCAAAAACATTCAGTACTTC. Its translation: CASSQNRGLGAKNIQYF.

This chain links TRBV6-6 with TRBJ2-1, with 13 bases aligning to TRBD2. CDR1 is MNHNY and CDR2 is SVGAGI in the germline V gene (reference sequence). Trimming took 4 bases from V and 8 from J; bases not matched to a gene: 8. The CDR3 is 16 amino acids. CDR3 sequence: CASSLGGTSGIDEQFF. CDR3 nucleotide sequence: TGTGCCAGCAGTTTAGGGGGGACTAGCGGGATAGATGAGCAGTTCTTC.

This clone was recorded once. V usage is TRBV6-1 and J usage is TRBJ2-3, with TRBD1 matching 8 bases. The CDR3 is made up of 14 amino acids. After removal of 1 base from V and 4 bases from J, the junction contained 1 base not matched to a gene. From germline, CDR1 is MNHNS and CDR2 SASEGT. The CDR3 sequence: CASSEGTGSDTQYF. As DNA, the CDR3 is TGTGCCAGCAGTGAAGGGACAGGGTCAGATACGCAGTATTTT.

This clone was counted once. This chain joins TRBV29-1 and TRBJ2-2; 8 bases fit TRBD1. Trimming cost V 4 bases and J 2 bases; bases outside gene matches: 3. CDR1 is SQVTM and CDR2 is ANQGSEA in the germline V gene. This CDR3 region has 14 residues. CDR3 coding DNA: TGCAGCGTTGGTACAGGGGGTAACACCGGGGAGCTGTTTTTT. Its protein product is CSVGTGGNTGELFF.

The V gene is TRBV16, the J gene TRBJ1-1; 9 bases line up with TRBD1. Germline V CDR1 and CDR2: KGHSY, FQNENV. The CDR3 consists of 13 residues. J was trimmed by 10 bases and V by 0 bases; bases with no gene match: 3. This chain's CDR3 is CASSQSWGQGAFF. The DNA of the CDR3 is TGTGCCAGCAGCCAATCGTGGGGACAGGGAGCTTTCTTT.

DNA for the CDR3: TGTGCCAGCAGTAGCCAGACAGGGAACTATGGCTACACCTTC. This encodes CASSSQTGNYGYTF. The chain recombines TRBV27 with TRBJ1-2; 7 nucleotides line up with TRBD1. Looked up from germline, CDR1 is MNHEY and CDR2 is SMNVEV (reference sequence). Trimming removed 5 bases from V and 2 bases from J; junction bases left unmatched: 5. CDR3 length: 14 amino acids.

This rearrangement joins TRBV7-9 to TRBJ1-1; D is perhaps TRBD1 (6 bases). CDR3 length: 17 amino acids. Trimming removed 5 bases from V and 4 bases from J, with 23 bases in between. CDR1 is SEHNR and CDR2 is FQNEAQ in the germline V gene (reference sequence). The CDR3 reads CASSPQGQTKPGTEAFF. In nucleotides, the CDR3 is TGTGCCAGCAGCCCTCAAGGACAGACAAAGCCGGGCACTGAAGCTTTCTTT.

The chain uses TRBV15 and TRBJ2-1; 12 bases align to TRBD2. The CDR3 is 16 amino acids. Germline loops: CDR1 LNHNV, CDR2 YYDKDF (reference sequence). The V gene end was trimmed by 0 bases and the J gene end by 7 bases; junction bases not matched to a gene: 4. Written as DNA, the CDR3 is TGTGCCACCAGCAGAGATTTTGGGACTAGCGGGAATGAGCAGTTCTTC. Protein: CATSRDFGTSGNEQFF.

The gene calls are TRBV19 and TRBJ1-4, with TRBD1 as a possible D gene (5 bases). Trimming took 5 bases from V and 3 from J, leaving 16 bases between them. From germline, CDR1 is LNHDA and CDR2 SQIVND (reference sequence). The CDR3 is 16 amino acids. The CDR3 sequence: CASSPQEGRANEKLFF. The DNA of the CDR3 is TGTGCCAGTAGTCCCCAGGAGGGGAGAGCTAATGAAAAACTGTTTTTT.

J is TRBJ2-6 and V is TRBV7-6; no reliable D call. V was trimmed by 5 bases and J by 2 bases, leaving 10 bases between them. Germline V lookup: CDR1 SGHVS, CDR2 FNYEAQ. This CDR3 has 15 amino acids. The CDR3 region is CASSRDSTGANVLTF. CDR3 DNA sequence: TGTGCCAGCAGCCGCGACTCAACTGGGGCCAACGTCCTGACTTTC.

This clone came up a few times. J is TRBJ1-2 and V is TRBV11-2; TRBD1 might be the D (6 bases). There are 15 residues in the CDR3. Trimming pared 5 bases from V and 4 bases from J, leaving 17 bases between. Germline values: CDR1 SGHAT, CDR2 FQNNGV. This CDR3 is CASSPTGLEGYGYTF. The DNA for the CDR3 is TGTGCCAGCAGCCCAACAGGGCTCGAAGGCTATGGCTACACCTTC.

CDR3 sequence (DNA): TGTGCCAGCAGCCAACCTTACAGGAACTCTGGAAACACCATATATTTT. Translation: CASSQPYRNSGNTIYF. The chain has TRBV4-2 and TRBJ1-3; maybe TRBD1 (5 bases). The CDR3 covers 16 residues. Germline V gives CDR1 LGHNA, CDR2 YNFKEQ. Trimming removed 2 bases at V and 0 bases at J, with 11 bases between.

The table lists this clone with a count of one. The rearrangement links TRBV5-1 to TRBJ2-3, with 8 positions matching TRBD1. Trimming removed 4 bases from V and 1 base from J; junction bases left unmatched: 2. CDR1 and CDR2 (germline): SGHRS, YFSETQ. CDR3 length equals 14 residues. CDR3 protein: CASSMTGGTDTQYF. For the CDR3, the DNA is TGCGCCAGCAGCATGACAGGGGGCACAGATACGCAGTATTTT.